This TCR beta chain is drawn from a study of CD8+ T cells in alopecia areata. Study at large: The study gave treated patients oral tofacitinib at 5 to 10 mg twice daily. Study outcomes and limitations: Amid tofacitinib therapy, many expanded lesional clones stayed present in scalp and blood. The study found tofacitinib significantly decreased scalp clonality and expanded CD8+ clones among the top 100.

Trimming removed 0 bases from V and 2 bases from J, with 10 bases in between. The CDR3 is 15 amino acids. The germline gives CDR1 SGHNT, CDR2 YYREEE (reference sequence). Remarks on this clone: Its antigen is still unknown.

Regarding treatment: oral pan-JAK inhibitor, 5-10 mg twice daily. Lesional scalp punch biopsies and peripheral blood were collected from alopecia areata patients. Following extraction, RNA underwent reverse transcription to cDNA, which served as the sequencing template. The table came from immunoSEQ multiplex PCR; TCRdb's copy has only in-frame clones and leaves some out. The repertoire holds 95,000 to 120,000 clones, with less than 70% as singletons. The sample here was CD4+ T cells sorted from blood, taken at week 24, from a patient treated with tofacitinib. The chain uses TRBV5-4 and TRBJ2-3, with D perhaps matching TRBD2 (6 bases). The source is a human donor with alopecia areata. The CDR3 sequence: CASSLARGNTDTQYF. The CDR3 DNA is TGTGCCAGCAGCTTGGCCCGGGGGAACACAGATACGCAGTATTTT.